This T cell receptor (beta chain) originates from a study of human T cells and chemical hapten exposure. At the level of the study: From small differences in pooled library volume came most of the variation in per-sample TCR yields. Findings and caveats of the study: The study found that DPC sensitization did not change TCRs above 1 in 1000 frequency.

Attachment of unique molecular identifiers to individual cDNA molecules was performed in the library. In the original workflow: Counting gave a median of approximately 96,000 TCRs per sample, with values ranging from about 23,224 to 690,600. Each CDR3 protein gets one entry after TCRdb re-called the RACE reads with MiXCR. The V and J calls here are based on TCRdb, not the publication. Seen here are approximately 90,000 distinct CDR3 sequences, approximately 10% observed once, and the top ten hold 2.9%. The CDR3 runs to 16 residues. Trimming left V 5 bases short and J 0 bases short, with 16 bases between. Germline V lookup: CDR1 MNHEY, CDR2 SMNVEV (reference sequence). In its sample, this clonotype was seen a few times. Its antigen remains unidentified. Time point defined: healthy volunteer bleed at 2 weeks. Researchers extracted total RNA from unfractionated whole blood.

The genes are TRBV27 and TRBJ1-1, with D possibly matching TRBD1 (5 bases). Material for sequencing was whole blood. The clonotype comes from a female donor in good health. Some clones in this sample may be carry-over from other donors' samples. CDR3 bases: TGTGCCAGCAGTGCAGACAGTCCCTTGATGAACACTGAAGCTTTCTTT. It yields the protein CASSADSPLMNTEAFF.